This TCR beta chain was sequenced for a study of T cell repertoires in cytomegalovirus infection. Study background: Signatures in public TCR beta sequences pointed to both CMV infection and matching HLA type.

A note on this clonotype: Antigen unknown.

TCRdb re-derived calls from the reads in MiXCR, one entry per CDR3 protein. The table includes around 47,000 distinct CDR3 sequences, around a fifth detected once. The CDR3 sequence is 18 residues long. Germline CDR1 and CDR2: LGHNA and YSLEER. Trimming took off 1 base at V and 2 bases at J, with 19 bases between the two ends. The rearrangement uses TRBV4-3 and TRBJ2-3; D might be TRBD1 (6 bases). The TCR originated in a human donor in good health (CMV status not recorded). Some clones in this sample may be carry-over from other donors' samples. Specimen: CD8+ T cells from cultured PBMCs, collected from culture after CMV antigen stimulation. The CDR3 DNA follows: TGCGCCAGCAGCCAAGCTCCCGCTACAGGGATCAACACAGATACGCAGTATTTT. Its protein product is CASSQAPATGINTDTQYF.